This TCR beta chain emerged from a study of T-cell reconstitution after alpha-beta-depleted transplantation in children. Study results and limitations: Hyperexpanded clones declined; after one year, newly produced T cells mostly supplied diversity. From surviving recipient T cells and thymic progenitors came the high day-60 TCRbeta diversity observed in some patients.

Preparation of the TCRbeta library involved a method that used unique molecular identifiers. Each CDR3 protein is one row after TCRdb ran MiXCR on the PCR reads. The table lists just over 200,000 distinct CDR3 sequences, roughly 9.1% of them singletons. This clonotype was seen many times. No antigen is known for it. Per germline, CDR1 SGHTA and CDR2 FQGNSA. V lost 4 bases and J 9 bases, leaving 18 bases between the germline ends. The CDR3 totals 14 residues. The J gene is TRBJ2-5, the V gene TRBV7-2; D is ambiguous. The material was PBMCs, mostly from graft donor cells, obtained 360 days after TCRalphabeta/CD19-depleted stem cell transplant. The sequence came from a male patient between 2 and 15 years old who had a stem cell transplant for acute myeloid leukemia, so the T cells may come from the graft donor. The CDR3 sequence is CASSSRSSHGAQYF. CDR3 bases: TGTGCCAGCAGCTCCCGTTCCTCACATGGGGCCCAGTACTTC.